What follows are 22 T cell receptor beta chains derived from one specimen sequenced in a study of cytomegalovirus exposure and HLA in healthy donors. PCR amplification relied on 60 Vbeta primers (plus 13 Jbeta primers). The assay was immunoSEQ multiplex PCR, and TCRdb's table has in-frame clones only and misses some. The profile covers under 150,000 clones, with approximately 80% appearing a single time and about 6.6% taken by the ten largest. The sequencing sample was made of PBMCs. All receptors come from a middle-aged woman in good health and CMV-seropositive.

The J gene is TRBJ2-1, the V gene TRBV2; D call uncertain. In germline, CDR1 is SNHLY, CDR2 FYNNEI. Trimming left V 7 bases short and J 0 bases short, with 13 bases between. This CDR3 spans 15 amino acids. The CDR3 nucleotides are TGTGCCAGCACTTTCTCGACAAGCTCCTACAATGAGCAGTTCTTC. Translating it yields CASTFSTSSYNEQFF.

The chain employs TRBV6-1 and TRBJ1-2; TRBD1 aligns across 7 bases. This CDR3 has 13 residues. V lost 7 bases and J lost 7; bases outside the gene matches: 9. The germline V gene has CDR1 MNHNS and CDR2 SASEGT. The CDR3 here is CASILTGLGGYTF. Here the CDR3 DNA reads TGTGCCAGCATCCTGACAGGGCTGGGTGGCTACACCTTC.

The rearrangement links TRBV10-2 to TRBJ2-7; D is possibly TRBD1 (6 bases). Trimming cost V 4 bases and J 1 base, with 14 bases left between them. Germline lookup yields CDR1 WSHSY and CDR2 SAAADI. The CDR3 extends over 15 amino acids. The CDR3 sequence: CASSGLGAYSYEQYF. The CDR3 nucleotides are TGCGCCAGCAGTGGCCTGGGGGCATATTCCTACGAGCAGTACTTC.

The CDR3 sequence is CASSEGGGWTEAFF. The CDR3 DNA follows: TGTGCCAGCAGTGAAGGAGGAGGTTGGACTGAAGCTTTCTTT. J is TRBJ1-1 and V is TRBV6-1, with unresolved D. There are 14 residues in the CDR3. CDR1 MNHNS and CDR2 SASEGT come from the germline V gene. The V end was cut by 1 base, the J end by 5 bases, with 11 bases between.

J is TRBJ2-5 and V is TRBV5-1; TRBD1 matches at 10 bases. Germline V gene sequence: CDR1 SGHRS, CDR2 YFSETQ. The CDR3 is made up of 16 amino acids. After removal of 4 bases from V and 3 bases from J, the junction contained 9 bases not matched to a gene. The CDR3 nucleotides are TGCGCCAGCAGCCCGCGCCCCGGACAGGGGGAAGAGACCCAGTACTTC. It yields the protein CASSPRPGQGEETQYF.

The chain joins TRBV11-2 to TRBJ2-3; 16 positions agree with TRBD2. Germline-derived CDR1 and CDR2 are SGHAT and FQNNGV. This CDR3 contains 17 residues. The V and J ends lost 4 bases and 6 bases, in that order; junction bases with no gene match: 7. The CDR3 loop is CASSSGLAGGPRDTQYF. CDR3 coding DNA: TGTGCCAGCAGCTCGGGACTAGCGGGAGGGCCAAGGGATACGCAGTATTTT.

In DNA, the CDR3 is TGTGCCAGCCGGGACAGGGAAGGCTACGAGCAGTACTTC. It yields the protein CASRDREGYEQYF. The genes are TRBV6-5 and TRBJ2-7; TRBD1 aligns across 9 bases. The CDR3 is made up of 13 amino acids. Trimming removed 8 bases from V and 3 bases from J; junction bases left unmatched: 5. Germline-derived CDR1 and CDR2 are MNHEY and SVGAGI.

CDR3 DNA: TGTGCCAGTAGGAAACAGGGTGTCCCTCTGAGCACTGAAGCTTTCTTT. Translating it yields CASRKQGVPLSTEAFF. V usage is TRBV19 and J usage is TRBJ1-1, with D tentatively TRBD1 (6 bases). Germline V gene sequence: CDR1 LNHDA, CDR2 SQIVND (reference sequence). The CDR3 covers 16 residues. Trimming cost V 6 bases and J 4 bases, with 21 bases left between them.

In its sample, this clone was seen once. The chain couples TRBV5-4 to TRBJ1-4; TRBD1 agrees at 8 bases. Germline-derived CDR1 and CDR2 are SGHNT and YYREEE (reference sequence). V was pared by 3 bases and J by 6 bases, with 4 bases of the junction left unmatched. The CDR3 is 14 amino acids. The CDR3 DNA follows: TGTGCCAGCAGCTCTACAGGGGGGGATGAAAAACTGTTTTTT. This gives the protein CASSSTGGDEKLFF.

The chain recombines TRBV7-8 with TRBJ2-5, with D uncertain. The CDR3 extends over 14 amino acids. Germline V gives CDR1 SGHVS, CDR2 FQNEAQ. The V gene lost 2 bases and the J gene lost 3 bases, with 10 bases spanning the gap. CDR3 region: CASSLISGEETQYF. The DNA of the CDR3 is TGTGCCAGCAGCTTAATCTCAGGCGAAGAGACCCAGTACTTC. Complete variable domain (other parts from reference TRBV7-8 and TRBJ2-5): GAGVSQSPRYKVAKRGQDVALRCDPISGHVSLFWYQQALGQGPEFLTYFQNEAQLDKSGLPSDRFFAERPEGSVSTLKIQRTQQEDSAVYLCASSLISGEETQYFGPGTRLLVL.

The V call is TRBV19, the J call TRBJ1-1; no reliable D call. CDR3 length: 15 residues. The V end lost 1 base, the J end lost 4 bases, and 13 bases lay between the germline ends. Germline assignment: CDR1 LNHDA and CDR2 SQIVND (reference sequence). The CDR3 bases are TGTGCCAGTAGTATAGGGGCGGGCGCGGCCACTGAAGCTTTCTTT. It encodes CASSIGAGAATEAFF.

A remark on this clone: The missing conserved phenylalanine or tryptophan at the end of this CDR3 makes a read error likely. The limits of the CDR3 on the DNA are not certain, so only TCRdb's listed CDR3 is given. This chain uses TRBV30 with TRBJ1-3; the table's D gene call, TRBD1, was not cross checked with the DNA. The length of the CDR3 is 11 amino acids, counting both ends. Germline CDR1 and CDR2: GTSNPN and SVGIG (reference sequence). CDR3 in amino acids: CAWSVSDRPGE.

The chain links TRBV15 to TRBJ2-7; TRBD2 matches 9 bases. The CDR3 is 16 residues long. Germline values: CDR1 LNHNV, CDR2 YYDKDF (reference sequence). V was pared by 1 base and J by 1 base, with 5 bases of the junction left unmatched. The CDR3 spells CATSRGLAENSYEQYF. In nucleotides, the CDR3 is TGTGCCACCAGCAGAGGACTAGCGGAGAATTCCTACGAGCAGTACTTC.

This clone was seen at least ten times. V and J are TRBV29-1 and TRBJ1-3; TRBD1 agrees at 8 bases. The germline CDR1 and CDR2 sequences are SQVTM and ANQGSEA. This CDR3 is built from 12 residues. J lost 4 bases, V lost 6 bases, and 2 bases had no gene match. CDR3: CSVAGGGNTIYF. DNA of the CDR3: TGCAGCGTGGCAGGGGGCGGAAACACCATATATTTT.

This chain joins TRBV28 and TRBJ2-7; 10 nucleotides match TRBD2. The CDR3 has 17 residues. Germline CDR1 MDHEN, CDR2 SYDVKM. J was trimmed by 7 bases and V by 3 bases; bases with no gene match: 15. The CDR3 DNA sequence: TGTGCCAGCAGTTTCCATCTCGGAGCGGGAGGGCCCTCGGAGCAGTACTTC. This encodes CASSFHLGAGGPSEQYF.

This clone turned up a few times. The gene calls are TRBV4-1 and TRBJ2-2; a possible D gene is TRBD2 (6 bases). The CDR3 length is 16 residues. Between the trimmed V and J ends, which lost 4 bases and 0 bases, there was a span of 12 bases. CDR1 MGHRA and CDR2 YSYEKL come from the germline V gene. CDR3 nucleotides: TGCGCCAGCAGCCTCTTAGCGGTTTCGAACACCGGGGAGCTGTTTTTT. Translated: CASSLLAVSNTGELFF.

This clone was seen once. The genes are TRBV7-9 and TRBJ2-1, with D perhaps TRBD1 (5 bases). With 6 bases removed from V and 9 bases from J, the gap between germline ends came to 18 bases. In germline, CDR1 is SEHNR, CDR2 FQNEAQ (reference sequence). The CDR3 is 14 residues long. CDR3 in DNA: TGTGCCAGCAGACCTACCGGCAGGGCGGCTGAGCAGTTCTTC. It yields the protein CASRPTGRAAEQFF.

This clone was picked up a small number of times. The rearrangement joins TRBV27 to TRBJ2-3; TRBD2 matches 10 bases. V was clipped by 8 bases and J by 0 bases; unmatched bases: 2. The CDR3 contains 14 residues. From germline, CDR1 is MNHEY and CDR2 SMNVEV (reference sequence). The CDR3 here is CASSTSGSTDTQYF. The CDR3 DNA reads TGTGCCAGCTCGACTAGCGGGAGCACAGATACGCAGTATTTT.

For this clone: At one boundary the junction diverges from the germline segment, which might be a read error. This rearrangement joins TRBV7-9 to TRBJ2-1; perhaps D is TRBD1 or TRBD2 (5 bases each). The germline V gene has CDR1 SEHNR and CDR2 FQNEAQ (reference sequence). The CDR3 contains 13 residues. CDR3 region: CSSSLGTDSEQFF. Here the CDR3 DNA reads TGTTCCAGCAGCCTAGGGACCGACAGCGAGCAGTTCTTC.

By share, this clone counts as medium-sized. The CDR3 is CASRGQGWDTEAFF. CDR3 in DNA: TGTGCCAGCAGGGGACAGGGCTGGGACACTGAAGCTTTCTTT. The V and J genes are TRBV6-4 and TRBJ1-1; TRBD1 matches at 9 bases. Germline V gives CDR1 MRHNA, CDR2 SNTAGT. V gave up 6 bases and J gave up 3 bases; unmatched junction bases: 5. The length of the CDR3 is 14 residues.

This chain joins TRBV19 and TRBJ2-7; the D gene is possibly TRBD2 (6 bases). V gave up 6 bases and J gave up 0 bases, with 12 bases separating them. This CDR3 is 14 amino acids long. Per germline, CDR1 LNHDA and CDR2 SQIVND (reference sequence). The CDR3 nucleotides are TGTGCCAGTAGACCTGGCGGGACCTCCTACGAGCAGTACTTC. Residues: CASRPGGTSYEQYF.

The rearrangement links TRBV18 to TRBJ2-5, with TRBD2 matching 7 bases. Trimming cost V 3 bases and J 2 bases; bases outside gene matches: 12. The CDR3 loop spans 17 amino acids. Germline assignment: CDR1 KGHSH and CDR2 LQKENI. CDR3 in DNA: TGTGCCAGCTCACCTCCGGGGAGCCGGGGGGATCAAGAGACCCAGTACTTC. Its protein product is CASSPPGSRGDQETQYF. The whole variable domain, filled in from reference TRBV18 and TRBJ2-5, reads NAGVMQNPRHLVRRRGQEARLRCSPMKGHSHVYWYRQLPEEGLKFMVYLQKENIIDESGMPKERFSAEFPKEGPSILRIQQVVRGDSAAYFCASSPPGSRGDQETQYFGPGTRLLVL.